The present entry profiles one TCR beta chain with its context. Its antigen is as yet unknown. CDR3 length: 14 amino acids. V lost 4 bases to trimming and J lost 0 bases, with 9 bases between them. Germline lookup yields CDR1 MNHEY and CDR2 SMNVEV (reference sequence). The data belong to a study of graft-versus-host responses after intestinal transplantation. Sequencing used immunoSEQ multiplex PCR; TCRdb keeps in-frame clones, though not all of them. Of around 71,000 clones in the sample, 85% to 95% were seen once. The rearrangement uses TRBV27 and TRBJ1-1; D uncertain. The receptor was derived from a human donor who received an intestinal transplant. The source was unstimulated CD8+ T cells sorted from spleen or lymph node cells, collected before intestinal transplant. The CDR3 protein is CASSSTSMNTEAFF. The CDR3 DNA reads TGTGCCAGCAGTTCTACGTCCATGAACACTGAAGCTTTCTTT.